This T cell receptor beta chain is from a study of Tregs in tolerant kidney transplant recipients. The method was immunoSEQ multiplex PCR; TCRdb's version includes in-frame clones alone and lacks a portion of them. The data show under 100,000 clones, around 94% seen once. General study findings and limits: Activated donor B cell expansion appeared to reveal the most relevant donor-specific TCRbeta repertoire. Biological reproducibility was not directly addressed, but technical replication error appeared minimal. Findings come from small patient numbers and require larger validation.

V shed 4 bases, J shed 5 bases, and the junction held 4 bases outside the gene matches. Germline assignment: CDR1 SEHNR and CDR2 FQNEAQ (reference sequence). The CDR3 has 13 residues. In the case of this clone: What it binds is not known.

CD4+CD25+CD127- Tregs, CD4+CD25- non-Tregs, CD4 and CD8 cells were sorted. The sequencing sample was made of CD8+ T cells from blood. The clonotype comes from a human donor in good health. The V and J genes are TRBV7-9 and TRBJ1-2, with 7 nucleotides matching TRBD1. For the CDR3, the DNA is TGTGCCAGCAGCTCCAACAGGGGATATGGCTACACCTTC. This codes for CASSSNRGYGYTF.